The clone carrying this T cell receptor beta chain was observed a handful of times. The sample is drawn from a study of T-cell memory formation after mild COVID-19. Study at large: Most TCR clusters belonged to a single donor.

The CDR3 spans 17 residues. Per the germline V gene, CDR1 is MGHRA and CDR2 is YSYEKL. Deletions cut 2 bases from V and 4 bases from J, with 18 bases between. Constant-segment primers were used for 5'RACE, and the resulting TCR alpha and TCR beta cDNA libraries carried sample barcodes and UMIs. TCRdb reprocessed the 5' RACE reads with MiXCR, giving one entry per CDR3 protein. The sample has more than 55,000 distinct CDR3 sequences, around a tenth seen once. The material sequenced was PBMCs or a T cell subset sorted from them (not recorded which). The clonotype comes from a man between 18 and 29 years old who had mild COVID-19 (a few samples of this study predate the infection). Cell type and time point are not known. This rearrangement joins TRBV4-1 to TRBJ1-3; D might be TRBD1 (5 bases). The CDR3 loop reads CASSQSLGREKGNTIYF. As DNA, the CDR3 is TGCGCCAGCAGCCAATCTTTGGGCAGGGAAAAAGGAAACACCATATATTTT.